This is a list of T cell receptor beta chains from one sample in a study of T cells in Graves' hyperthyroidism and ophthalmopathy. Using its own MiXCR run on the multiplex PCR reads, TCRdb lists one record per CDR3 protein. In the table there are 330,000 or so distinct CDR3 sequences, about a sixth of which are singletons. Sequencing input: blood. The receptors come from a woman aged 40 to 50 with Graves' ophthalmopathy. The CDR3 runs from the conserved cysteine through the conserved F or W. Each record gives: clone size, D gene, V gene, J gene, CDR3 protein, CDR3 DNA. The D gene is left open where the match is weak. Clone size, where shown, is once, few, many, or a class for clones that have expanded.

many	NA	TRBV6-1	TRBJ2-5	CASSERLETQYF	TGTGCCAGCAGTGAAAGGTTAGAGACCCAGTACTTC
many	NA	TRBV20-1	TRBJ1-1	CSARVQWNTEAFF	TGCAGTGCTAGGGTACAGTGGAACACTGAAGCTTTCTTT
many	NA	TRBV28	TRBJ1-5	CASSLRGPRQGPQHF	TGTGCCAGCAGTCTTCGCGGGCCGCGGCAAGGGCCCCAGCATTTT
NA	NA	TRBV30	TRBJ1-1	CAWSRGGNTEAYF	TGTGCCTGGAGCCGCGGTGGGAACACTGAAGCTTACTTT
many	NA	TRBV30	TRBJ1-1	CAWKLQGVGTEAFF	TGTGCCTGGAAGCTCCAGGGAGTAGGCACTGAAGCTTTCTTT
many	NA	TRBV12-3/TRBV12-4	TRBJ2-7	CASSRTPLGYEQYF	TGTGCCAGCAGCCGAACCCCCTTGGGTTACGAGCAGTACTTC
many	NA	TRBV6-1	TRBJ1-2	CASSLKPNYGYTF	TGTGCCAGCAGCCTAAAGCCGAACTATGGCTACACCTTC
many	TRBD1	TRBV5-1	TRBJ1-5	CASSPGTGINQPQHF	TGCGCCAGCAGTCCTGGGACAGGGATCAATCAGCCCCAGCATTTT
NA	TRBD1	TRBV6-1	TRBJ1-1	CTRDSRGNTEAFF	TGTACCAGGGACAGCAGAGGGAACACTGAAGCTTTCTTT
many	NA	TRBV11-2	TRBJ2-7	CASSLPGGVHEQYF	TGTGCCAGCAGCTTACCTGGGGGCGTCCACGAGCAGTACTTC
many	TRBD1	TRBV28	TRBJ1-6	CASSSRTGWDNSPLHF	TGTGCCAGCAGCTCACGGACAGGGTGGGATAATTCACCCCTCCACTTT
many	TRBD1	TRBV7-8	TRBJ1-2	CASSRDVAGGQFYGYTF	TGTGCCAGCAGCCGGGACGTAGCAGGGGGCCAGTTCTATGGCTACACCTTC
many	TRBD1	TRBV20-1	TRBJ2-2	CSARALTGDTGELFF	TGCAGTGCTAGAGCCCTTACAGGGGACACCGGGGAGCTGTTTTTT
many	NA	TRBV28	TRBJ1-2	CASSPTPTSTGYGYTF	TGTGCCAGCAGTCCCACGCCCACTTCCACTGGATATGGCTACACCTTC
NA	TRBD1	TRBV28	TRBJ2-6	CASSGTGSSGANVLTF	TGTGCCAGCAGTGGGACAGGTTCCTCTGGGGCCAACGTCCTGACTTTC
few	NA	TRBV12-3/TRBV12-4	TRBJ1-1	CASSRNRVHTEAFF	TGTGCCAGCAGTCGCAACAGGGTCCACACTGAAGCTTTCTTT
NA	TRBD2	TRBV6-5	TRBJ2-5	CASSYGVAGASQETQYF	TGTGCCAGCAGTTACGGGGTAGCGGGAGCGTCCCAAGAGACCCAGTACTTC
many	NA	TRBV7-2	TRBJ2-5	CASSSLAGYQYF	TGTGCCAGCAGCTCCCTGGCTGGATATCAGTACTTC
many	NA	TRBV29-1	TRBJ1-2	CSSEGVGPGYTF	TGCAGCTCCGAAGGGGTAGGACCTGGCTACACCTTC
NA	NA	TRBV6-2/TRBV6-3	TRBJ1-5	CASSYTTSGQPQHF	TGTGCCAGCAGTTACACCACTTCCGGGCAGCCCCAGCATTTT
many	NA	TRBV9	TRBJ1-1	CASSTGNLNTEAFF	TGTGCCAGCAGCACAGGGAATCTGAACACTGAAGCTTTCTTT
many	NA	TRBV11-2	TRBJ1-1	CASSLVGRLNTEAFF	TGTGCCAGCAGCTTAGTAGGCAGACTGAACACTGAAGCTTTCTTT
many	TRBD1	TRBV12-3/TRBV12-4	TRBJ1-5	CASSNSGQGLNQPQHF	TGTGCCAGCAGCAACTCGGGACAGGGACTCAATCAGCCCCAGCATTTT
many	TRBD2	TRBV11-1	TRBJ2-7	CASSSRLAGLNEQYF	TGTGCCAGCAGCTCCCGACTAGCGGGATTGAATGAGCAGTACTTC
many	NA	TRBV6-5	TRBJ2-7	CASSFQGFTYEQYF	TGTGCCAGCAGTTTTCAGGGGTTTACCTACGAGCAGTACTTC
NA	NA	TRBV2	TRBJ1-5	CASSAGGQPQHF	TGTGCCAGCAGTGCCGGGGGGCAGCCCCAGCATTTT
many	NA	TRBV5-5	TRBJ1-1	CASSAALWTGAFF	TGTGCCAGCAGCGCGGCCCTCTGGACTGGAGCTTTCTTT
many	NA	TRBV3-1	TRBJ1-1	CASSRSRAEAFF	TGTGCCAGCAGCAGAAGCAGGGCTGAAGCTTTCTTT
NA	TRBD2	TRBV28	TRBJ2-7	CASESSGAGDHEQYF	TGTGCCAGCGAGAGTTCGGGAGCGGGAGACCACGAGCAGTACTTC
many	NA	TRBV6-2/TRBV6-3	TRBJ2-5	CASSYVLETQYF	TGTGCCAGCAGTTACGTGTTGGAGACCCAGTACTTC
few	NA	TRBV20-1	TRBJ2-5	CSARPGQETQYF	TGCAGTGCTAGACCGGGTCAAGAGACCCAGTACTTC
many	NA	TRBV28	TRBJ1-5	CASSLESSQPQHF	TGTGCCAGCAGTTTAGAGTCGAGTCAGCCCCAGCATTTT
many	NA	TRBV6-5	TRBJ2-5	CASSYSMGRTQETQYF	TGTGCCAGCAGTTATTCTATGGGCCGAACCCAAGAGACCCAGTACTTC
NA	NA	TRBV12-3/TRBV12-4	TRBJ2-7	CASSYRGLAGVSYEQYF	TGTGCCAGCAGTTACAGGGGGCTAGCGGGGGTCTCCTACGAGCAGTACTTC
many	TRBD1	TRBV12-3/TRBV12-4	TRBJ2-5	CASSFRDRGETQYF	TGTGCCAGCAGTTTTAGGGACAGAGGGGAGACCCAGTACTTC
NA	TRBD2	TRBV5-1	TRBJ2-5	CASSLQAGGRETQYF	TGCGCCAGCAGCTTACAAGCGGGAGGGAGGGAGACCCAGTACTTC
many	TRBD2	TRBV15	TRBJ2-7	CATSRETSSGEQYF	TGTGCCACCAGCAGAGAGACTAGCAGTGGCGAGCAGTACTTC
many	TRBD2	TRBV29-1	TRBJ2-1	CSVSSGRLSYNEQFF	TGCAGCGTTTCGAGCGGGAGACTCTCCTACAATGAGCAGTTCTTC
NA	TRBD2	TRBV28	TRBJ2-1	CASSSAGTNPYNEQLF	TGTGCCAGCAGTTCCGCCGGGACTAATCCATACAATGAGCAGCTCTTC
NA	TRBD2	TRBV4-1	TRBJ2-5	CASSHFRRETRETQYF	TGCGCCAGCAGCCATTTCCGGCGGGAGACTCGGGAGACCCAGTACTTC
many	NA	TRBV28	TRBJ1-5	CASSFSGGLYQPQHF	TGTGCCAGCAGTTTTTCGGGGGGGTTATATCAGCCCCAGCATTTT
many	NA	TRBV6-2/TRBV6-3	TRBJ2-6	CASSYEGALSGANVLTF	TGTGCCAGCAGTTACGAAGGGGCGCTCTCTGGGGCCAACGTCCTGACTTTC
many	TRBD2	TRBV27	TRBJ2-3	CASSLVAGGPVTDTQYF	TGTGCCAGCAGTTTAGTCGCGGGAGGGCCCGTCACAGATACGCAGTATTTT
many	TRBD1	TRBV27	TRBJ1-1	CASSLRWTGRGSTEAFF	TGTGCCAGCAGTTTACGATGGACAGGCCGAGGCTCCACTGAAGCTTTCTTT
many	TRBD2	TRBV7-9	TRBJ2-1	CASSSGTSRYNEQFF	TGTGCCAGCAGCTCCGGGACTAGCCGCTACAATGAGCAGTTCTTC
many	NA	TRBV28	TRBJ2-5	CASRPIGETQYF	TGTGCCAGCAGGCCGATCGGGGAGACCCAGTACTTC
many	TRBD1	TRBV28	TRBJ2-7	CASSEDREMTYEQYF	TGTGCCAGCAGTGAGGACAGGGAAATGACCTACGAGCAGTACTTC
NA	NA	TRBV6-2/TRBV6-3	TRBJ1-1	CASSYILTDTEAFF	TGTGCCAGCAGTTACATCCTCACCGACACTGAAGCTTTCTTT
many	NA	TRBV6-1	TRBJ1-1	CASSRNEAFF	TGTGCCAGCAGTCGAAATGAAGCTTTCTTT
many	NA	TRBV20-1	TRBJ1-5	CSARDGGRGAGKNSNQPQHF	TGCAGTGCTAGAGATGGGGGTCGAGGGGCTGGGAAGAATAGCAATCAGCCCCAGCATTTT
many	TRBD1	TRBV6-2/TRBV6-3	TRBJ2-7	CASSYPLDRVGDEQYF	TGTGCCAGCAGTTACCCCCTGGACAGGGTGGGGGACGAGCAGTACTTC
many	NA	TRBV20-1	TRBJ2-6	CSAREGAGANVLTF	TGCAGTGCTAGAGAGGGGGCTGGGGCCAACGTCCTGACTTTC